This T cell receptor (beta chain) was obtained from a study of cytomegalovirus exposure and HLA in healthy donors. Study outcomes and limitations: Across all donors, roughly uniform sequencing depth was an assumption of the presence/absence analyses. Per a later analysis, HLA-associated TCR beta chains showed more clonal expansion than other, equally common TCR beta chains.

It was with 60 Vbeta and 13 Jbeta primers that the PCR ran. In the original workflow: The count from a later analysis was 70 million to 85 million unique TCR beta chains, around 11 million of them shared. The assay was immunoSEQ multiplex PCR, and TCRdb's table has in-frame clones only and misses some. D and trimming were read from the DNA, whereas the V and J calls and clone size are those reported in that table. The table lists about 170,000 clones, 85% of them singletons. As to this clone: The antigen is not known.

The sequence derives from a boy younger than 10 in good health and CMV-seronegative. The material sequenced was PBMCs.

For the CDR3, the DNA is TGTGCCAGCAGTCAGGGACTAGAGGCATACAATGAGCAGTTCTTC. Amino acids: CASSQGLEAYNEQFF. The chain employs TRBV6-1 and TRBJ2-1; 8 bases agree with TRBD2. The germline V gene has CDR1 MNHNS and CDR2 SASEGT. V lost 5 bases to trimming and J lost 4 bases; unmatched junction nucleotides: 7. The CDR3 totals 15 residues.